This record concerns one TCR beta chain sequence. This entry comes from a study of cytomegalovirus exposure and HLA in healthy donors. Trimming cost V 2 bases and J 0 bases, with 13 bases left between them. The V gene's germline CDR1 is SEHNR and CDR2 FQNEAQ (reference sequence). This CDR3 contains 17 residues. Both 60 Vbeta primers and 13 Jbeta primers went into the PCR. Assay: immunoSEQ multiplex PCR; the TCRdb copy retains only in-frame clones and omits some. The table records roughly 190,000 clones, approximately 81% of them present only once. The specimen sequenced was PBMCs. This receptor was taken from a man aged 45-60 years in good health and CMV-seronegative. The J gene is TRBJ1-4, the V gene TRBV7-9, with TRBD1 as a possible D gene (6 bases). The CDR3: CASSLWGGPPTNEKLFF. For the CDR3, the DNA is TGTGCCAGCAGCTTATGGGGGGGCCCCCCAACTAATGAAAAACTGTTTTTT.